What follows is one T cell receptor beta chain and its context. Its target is unknown. The data are from a study of T cell responses to AZD1222 COVID-19 vaccine. Study-level findings and limits: Seropositive status at baseline applied to only five to seven AZD1222 recipients.

This CDR3 spans 14 amino acids. The germline V gene encodes CDR1 SGHRS and CDR2 YFSETQ. The V end lost 1 base, the J end lost 4 bases, and 12 bases lay between the germline ends. The data were produced by immunoSEQ multiplex PCR, yet TCRdb's version contains in-frame clones alone and is incomplete. The sample includes 66,000 or so clones, 79% of them seen just once. This sample comprised peripheral blood, obtained on day 0 of MenACWY control vaccination. The receptor was isolated from an adult in good health. The chain links TRBV5-1 to TRBJ2-7; D remains unclear. The CDR3 nucleotides are TGCGCCAGCAGCTTGAATTGGGGTTCGTACGAGCAGTACTTC. Protein product: CASSLNWGSYEQYF. Together with reference TRBV5-1 and TRBJ2-7, the CDR3 gives the full variable domain: KAGVTQTPRYLIKTRGQQVTLSCSPISGHRSVSWYQQTPGQGLQFLFEYFSETQRNKGNFPGRFSGRQFSNSRSEMNVSTLELGDSALYLCASSLNWGSYEQYFGPGTRLTVT.